Below are 15 T cell receptor beta chains sequenced from a single sample in a study of blood T cell repertoires in COVID-19. The data were produced by immunoSEQ multiplex PCR, yet TCRdb's version contains in-frame clones alone and is incomplete. The sample holds about half a million clones, approximately 89% seen once. The sample consisted of peripheral blood. Receptors originate from a man aged 18 to 30 with COVID-19, enrolled during active disease.

The chain employs TRBV3-1 (or the pseudogene TRBV3-2) and TRBJ2-3; 7 bases agree with TRBD2. J lost 5 bases, V lost 5 bases, and 7 bases had no gene match. CDR1 is LGHDT, CDR2 YNNKEL, per germline (reference sequence). CDR3 size: 14 residues. Written as DNA, the CDR3 is TGTGCCAGCAGCACGATTCGGGGGGAAGATACGCAGTATTTT. Translated, it gives CASSTIRGEDTQYF.

This clone was counted only a few times. The rearrangement links TRBV7-9 to TRBJ2-7, with a possible D match to TRBD2 (5 bases). V was cut by 6 bases and J by 5 bases, with 14 bases left in between. Germline lookup yields CDR1 SEHNR and CDR2 FQNEAQ (reference sequence). The CDR3 consists of 13 residues. The CDR3 DNA follows: TGTGCCAGCAGAAAGGACTCACTGGACGAGCAGTACTTC. Translating it yields CASRKDSLDEQYF. The full variable domain, its missing parts supplied by reference TRBV7-9 and TRBJ2-7, is DTGVSQNPRHKITKRGQNVTFRCDPISEHNRLYWYRQTLGQGPEFLTYFQNEAQLEKSRLLSDRFSAERPKGSFSTLEIQRTEQGDSAMYLCASRKDSLDEQYFGPGTRLTVT.

V is TRBV19 and J is TRBJ1-5; D may be TRBD1 (5 bases). Germline CDR1 is LNHDA and CDR2 is SQIVND (reference sequence). V dropped 6 bases and J dropped 4 bases, with 13 bases sitting between them. The CDR3 runs to 14 residues. CDR3 residues: CASRQTASNQPQHF. The DNA of the CDR3 is TGTGCCAGTAGGCAGACAGCCTCAAATCAGCCCCAGCATTTT.

The chain couples TRBV11-3 to TRBJ2-1, with 10 bases aligning to TRBD2. With 4 bases clipped from V and 7 bases from J, the junction kept 7 bases outside the gene matches. CDR3 length: 15 amino acids. CDR1 SGHNT and CDR2 YENEEA come from the germline V gene. CDR3 DNA: TGTGCCAGCAGCTCTATAGCGGGAGGAGGGAATGAGCAGTTCTTC. This gives the protein CASSSIAGGGNEQFF.

V usage is TRBV13 and J usage is TRBJ2-1, with 7 positions matching TRBD2. The ends lost 6 bases at V and 5 bases at J; junction bases unmatched: 7. CDR1 is PRHDT and CDR2 is FYEKMQ in the germline V gene (reference sequence). The CDR3 is 14 residues long. The CDR3 DNA follows: TGTGCCAGCAGATGGGGTCTAGCGGACAATGAGCAGTTCTTC. Encoded protein: CASRWGLADNEQFF.

In DNA form, the CDR3 reads TGTGCCAGCAGCCATCCCGGGACAGGGGAGCAGTTCTTC. It translates to CASSHPGTGEQFF. The chain uses TRBV4-2 and TRBJ2-1; the match to TRBD1 covers 9 bases. The CDR3 runs 13 residues. With 3 bases clipped from V and 10 bases from J, the junction kept 4 bases outside the gene matches. From germline, CDR1 is LGHNA and CDR2 YNFKEQ.

The chain couples TRBV11-2 to TRBJ2-7; 10 bases line up with TRBD2. The V gene end was trimmed by 5 bases and the J gene end by 7 bases; junction bases not matched to a gene: 8. The CDR3 contains 14 residues. Germline V gene data show CDR1 as SGHAT and CDR2 as FQNNGV. CDR3: CASSPSGSVWEQYF. The CDR3 nucleotides are TGTGCCAGCAGCCCTAGCGGGAGTGTATGGGAGCAGTACTTC.

The chain joins TRBV19 to TRBJ2-1; 8 bases agree with TRBD2. Germline trimming cut 6 bases from V and 5 bases from J; bases unmatched to any gene: 6. Germline V gene lookup returns CDR1 LNHDA and CDR2 SQIVND (reference sequence). The length of the CDR3 is 14 residues. In DNA form, the CDR3 reads TGTGCCAGTAGAGTCGGGAGGGGAAACAATGAGCAGTTCTTC. Amino acids: CASRVGRGNNEQFF. Combining the CDR3 with reference TRBV19 and TRBJ2-1 gives the whole variable domain DGGITQSPKYLFRKEGQNVTLSCEQNLNHDAMYWYRQDPGQGLRLIYYSQIVNDFQKGDIAEGYSVSREKKESFPLTVTSAQKNPTAFYLCASRVGRGNNEQFFGPGTRLTVL.

The table lists this clone with a few counts. The chain recombines TRBV19 with TRBJ2-1, with TRBD2 matching 8 bases. The CDR3 is 14 amino acids. Germline values: CDR1 LNHDA, CDR2 SQIVND (reference sequence). The trim removed 8 bases at V and 10 bases at J, leaving 13 bases unmatched. The CDR3 region is CASRSAGEVEEQFF. For the CDR3, the DNA is TGTGCCAGTCGATCAGCGGGAGAGGTGGAGGAGCAGTTCTTC.

Concerning this clone itself: Germline and junction disagree at one end, which may indicate a read error. The rearrangement links TRBV28 to TRBJ2-1; 9 positions agree with TRBD1. Germline lookup yields CDR1 MDHEN and CDR2 SYDVKM. The CDR3 sequence is 15 residues long. The chain's CDR3 is CASTTGQGYYNEQFF. The CDR3 region has the DNA TGTGCAAGCACCACCGGACAGGGGTATTACAATGAGCAGTTCTTC.

About this clone itself: One junction end does not reproduce the germline sequence, and a read error may be involved. The sample carries other DNA sequences with the same CDR3. This chain connects TRBV12-3 or TRBV12-4 to TRBJ2-3; TRBD2 might be the D (5 bases). This CDR3 has 12 amino acids. CDR3 region: CASSLGLDTQYF. In nucleotides, the CDR3 is TGTGCCAGCAGCTTAGGACTAGATACGCAGTATTTT.

The chain is built from TRBV5-4 and TRBJ1-4; 7 bases agree with TRBD1. Trimming at V came to 3 bases and at J to 6 bases, leaving 11 bases not matched to a gene. The CDR3 has 16 residues. Germline V CDR1 and CDR2: SGHNT, YYREEE (reference sequence). The CDR3 DNA reads as TGTGCCAGCAGCTCTATCGGTGACAGGGCGGATGAAAAACTGTTTTTT. Translated, it gives CASSSIGDRADEKLFF.

This clone was counted a single time. The CDR3 sequence: CASSFGGSGYGYTF. The CDR3, as DNA: TGTGCCAGCAGCTTTGGAGGATCGGGCTATGGCTACACCTTC. The rearrangement uses TRBV7-8 and TRBJ1-2, with D hard to call. Trimming took off 3 bases at V and 4 bases at J, with 12 bases between the two ends. Germline CDR1 SGHVS, CDR2 FQNEAQ. The length of the CDR3 is 14 residues. The full variable domain, completed using reference TRBV7-8 and TRBJ1-2, is GAGVSQSPRYKVAKRGQDVALRCDPISGHVSLFWYQQALGQGPEFLTYFQNEAQLDKSGLPSDRFFAERPEGSVSTLKIQRTQQEDSAVYLCASSFGGSGYGYTFGSGTRLTVV.

This sequence joins TRBV18 and TRBJ1-1, with 10 bases identical to TRBD1. V lost 5 bases and J lost 0; bases outside the gene matches: 9. The V gene's germline CDR1 is KGHSH and CDR2 LQKENI. The CDR3 runs to 17 residues. CDR3 sequence: CASSEFRDRGLNTEAFF. The CDR3 bases are TGTGCCAGCTCAGAATTCCGGGACAGGGGATTGAACACTGAAGCTTTCTTT.

This chain uses TRBV19 with TRBJ2-7; tentatively, D is TRBD1 (6 bases). CDR1 is LNHDA and CDR2 is SQIVND in the germline V gene (reference sequence). Trimming left V 5 bases short and J 1 base short, with 12 bases between. CDR3 size: 14 residues. For the CDR3, the DNA is TGTGCCAGTAGTTCGGACAGCTCTTCCTACGAGCAGTACTTC. Residues: CASSSDSSSYEQYF.